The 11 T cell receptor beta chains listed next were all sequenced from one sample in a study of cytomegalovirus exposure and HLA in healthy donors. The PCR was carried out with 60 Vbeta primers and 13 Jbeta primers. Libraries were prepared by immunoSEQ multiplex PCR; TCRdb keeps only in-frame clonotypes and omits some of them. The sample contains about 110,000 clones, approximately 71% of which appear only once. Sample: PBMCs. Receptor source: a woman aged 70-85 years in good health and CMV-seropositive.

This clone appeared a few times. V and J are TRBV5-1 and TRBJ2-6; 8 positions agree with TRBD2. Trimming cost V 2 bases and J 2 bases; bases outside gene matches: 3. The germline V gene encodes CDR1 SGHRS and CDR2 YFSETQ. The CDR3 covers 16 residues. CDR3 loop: CASSLAGDPGANVLTF. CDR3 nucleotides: TGCGCCAGCAGCTTAGCGGGGGACCCTGGGGCCAACGTCCTGACTTTC.

CDR3 sequence reads: CACATSGAKNEQFF. The CDR3 DNA reads as TGTGCCTGCGCCACGAGCGGGGCGAAGAATGAGCAGTTCTTC. The genes are TRBV2 and TRBJ2-1; 7 bases are shared with TRBD2. Losses at the gene ends were 11 bases for V and 7 bases for J; bases not matched to a gene: 14. CDR3 length equals 14 residues. Germline loops: CDR1 SNHLY, CDR2 FYNNEI.

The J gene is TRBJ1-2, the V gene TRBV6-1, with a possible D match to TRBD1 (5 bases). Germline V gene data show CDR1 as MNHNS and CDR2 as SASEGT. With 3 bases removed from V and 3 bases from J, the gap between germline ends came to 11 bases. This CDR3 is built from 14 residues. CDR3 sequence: CASSDPGYHYGYTF. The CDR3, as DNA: TGTGCCAGCAGTGACCCAGGGTATCACTATGGCTACACCTTC.

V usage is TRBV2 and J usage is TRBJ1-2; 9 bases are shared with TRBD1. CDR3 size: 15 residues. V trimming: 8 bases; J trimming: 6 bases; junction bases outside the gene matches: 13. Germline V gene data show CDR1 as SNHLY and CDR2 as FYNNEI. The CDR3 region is CASEGQGMVLDGYTF. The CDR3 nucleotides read TGTGCCAGCGAGGGACAGGGAATGGTGTTGGATGGCTACACCTTC.

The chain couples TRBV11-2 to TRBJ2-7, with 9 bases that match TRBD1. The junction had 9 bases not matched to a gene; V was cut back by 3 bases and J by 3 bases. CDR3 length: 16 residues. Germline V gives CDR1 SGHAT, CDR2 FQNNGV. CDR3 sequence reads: CASSLLRTGVNYEQYF. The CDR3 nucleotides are TGTGCCAGCAGCTTGCTCCGGACAGGGGTGAACTACGAGCAGTACTTC. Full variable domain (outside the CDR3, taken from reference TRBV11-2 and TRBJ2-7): EAGVAQSPRYKIIEKRQSVAFWCNPISGHATLYWYQQILGQGPKLLIQFQNNGVVDDSQLPKDRFSAERLKGVDSTLKIQPAKLEDSAVYLCASSLLRTGVNYEQYFGPGTRLTVT.

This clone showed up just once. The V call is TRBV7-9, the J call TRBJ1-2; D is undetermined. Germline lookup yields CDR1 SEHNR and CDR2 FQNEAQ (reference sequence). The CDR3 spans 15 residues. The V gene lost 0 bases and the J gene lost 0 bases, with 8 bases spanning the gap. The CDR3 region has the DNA TGTGCCAGCAGCTTAGCACCGCCGGCTAACTATGGCTACACCTTC. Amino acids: CASSLAPPANYGYTF.

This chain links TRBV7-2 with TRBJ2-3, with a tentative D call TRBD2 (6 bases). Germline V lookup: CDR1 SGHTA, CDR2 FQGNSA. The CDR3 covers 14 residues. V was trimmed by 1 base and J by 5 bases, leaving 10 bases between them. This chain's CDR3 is CASSLGGELDTQYF. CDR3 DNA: TGTGCCAGCAGCTTAGGGGGGGAGTTAGATACGCAGTATTTT.

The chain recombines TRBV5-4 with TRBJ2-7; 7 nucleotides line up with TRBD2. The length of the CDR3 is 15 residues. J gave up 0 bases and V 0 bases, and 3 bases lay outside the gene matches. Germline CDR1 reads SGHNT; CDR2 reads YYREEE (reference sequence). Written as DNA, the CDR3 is TGTGCCAGCAGCTTGGCAGCGGGGAGCTCCTACGAGCAGTACTTC. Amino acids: CASSLAAGSSYEQYF. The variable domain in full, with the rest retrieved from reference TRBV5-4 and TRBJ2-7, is ETGVTQSPTHLIKTRGQQVTLRCSSQSGHNTVSWYQQALGQGPQFIFQYYREEENGRGNFPPRFSGLQFPNYSSELNVNALELDDSALYLCASSLAAGSSYEQYFGPGTRLTVT.

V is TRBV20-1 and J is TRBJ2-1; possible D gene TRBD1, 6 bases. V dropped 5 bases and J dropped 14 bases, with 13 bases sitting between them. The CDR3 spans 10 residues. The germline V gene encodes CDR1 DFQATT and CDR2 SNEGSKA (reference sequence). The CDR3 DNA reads TGCAGTGCTCAGGGGTCGGTAGAGTTCTTC. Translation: CSAQGSVEFF.

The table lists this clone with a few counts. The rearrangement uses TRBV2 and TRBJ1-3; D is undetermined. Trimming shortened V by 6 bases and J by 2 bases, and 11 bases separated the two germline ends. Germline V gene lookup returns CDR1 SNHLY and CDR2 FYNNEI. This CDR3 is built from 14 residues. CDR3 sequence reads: CASRTAGTGNTIYF. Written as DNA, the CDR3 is TGTGCCAGCAGAACGGCAGGTACTGGAAACACCATATATTTT.

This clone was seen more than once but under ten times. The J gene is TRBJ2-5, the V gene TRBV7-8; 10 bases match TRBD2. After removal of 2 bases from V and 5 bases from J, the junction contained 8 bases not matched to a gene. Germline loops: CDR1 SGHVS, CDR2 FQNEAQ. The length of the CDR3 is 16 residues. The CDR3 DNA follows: TGTGCCAGCAGCTTATTTGCTAGCGGGGGTAGCGAGACCCAGTACTTC. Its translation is CASSLFASGGSETQYF. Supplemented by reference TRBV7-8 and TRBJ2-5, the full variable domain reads GAGVSQSPRYKVAKRGQDVALRCDPISGHVSLFWYQQALGQGPEFLTYFQNEAQLDKSGLPSDRFFAERPEGSVSTLKIQRTQQEDSAVYLCASSLFASGGSETQYFGPGTRLLVL.